Sequencing of this T cell receptor beta chain was carried out in a study of blood T cells in healthy people across ages. Study-wide points: CMV infection status of these donors was not known. Versus aged donors, long-lived donors had higher diversity and more naive CD4+ cells.

Each sample used at least 6.5 million PBMCs. CDR1 is SNHLY and CDR2 is FYNNEI in the germline V gene. Trimming left V 6 bases short and J 2 bases short, with 15 bases between. The CDR3 extends over 15 amino acids. This clonotype was counted many times. Its antigen is unknown. Alongside a J-beta primer mix, a sample-barcoded 5' primer served in a second PCR lasting about 6 to 11 cycles. Each cDNA molecule, via a template-switch adaptor with 12 random nucleotides, was tagged. TCRdb re-derived calls from the 5' RACE reads in MiXCR, one entry per CDR3 protein. The profile covers some 1.8 million distinct CDR3 sequences, with about two fifths appearing a single time and roughly 23% taken by the ten largest.

Sequenced material: blood. The chain joins TRBV2 to TRBJ2-3, with D maybe TRBD2 (6 bases). The source is a human donor in good health. The CDR3 sequence: CASSLGTSLTDTQYF. The CDR3 DNA follows: TGTGCCAGCAGCCTCGGGACTTCCCTCACAGATACGCAGTATTTT.